This TCR beta chain appears in the sequencing data of a study of cytomegalovirus exposure and HLA in healthy donors. Overall study: The same platform was used for the roughly 120 validation repertoires as for the roughly 700 first-cohort repertoires, as reported in a later analysis.

Trimming took off 0 bases at V and 2 bases at J, with 6 bases between the two ends. Germline lookup yields CDR1 MNHEY and CDR2 SVGAGI. This CDR3 region has 14 residues. In the case of this clone: Its antigen is not identified.

The protocol was immunoSEQ multiplex PCR, while the TCRdb copy is restricted to in-frame clones and leaves out a portion. Seen here are 150,000 to 200,000 clones, 91% observed once, and the top ten hold roughly 3%. Study-wide results and limits: Altogether, 164 TCR beta chains were recorded as cytomegalovirus-associated.

Sequencing input: PBMCs. The TCR was taken from a young woman in good health and CMV-seropositive. The rearrangement joins TRBV6-5 to TRBJ2-3; weak D call: TRBD1 (5 bases). The CDR3 DNA follows: TGTGCCAGCAGTTACTCGACAGCCACAGATACGCAGTATTTT. This encodes CASSYSTATDTQYF.